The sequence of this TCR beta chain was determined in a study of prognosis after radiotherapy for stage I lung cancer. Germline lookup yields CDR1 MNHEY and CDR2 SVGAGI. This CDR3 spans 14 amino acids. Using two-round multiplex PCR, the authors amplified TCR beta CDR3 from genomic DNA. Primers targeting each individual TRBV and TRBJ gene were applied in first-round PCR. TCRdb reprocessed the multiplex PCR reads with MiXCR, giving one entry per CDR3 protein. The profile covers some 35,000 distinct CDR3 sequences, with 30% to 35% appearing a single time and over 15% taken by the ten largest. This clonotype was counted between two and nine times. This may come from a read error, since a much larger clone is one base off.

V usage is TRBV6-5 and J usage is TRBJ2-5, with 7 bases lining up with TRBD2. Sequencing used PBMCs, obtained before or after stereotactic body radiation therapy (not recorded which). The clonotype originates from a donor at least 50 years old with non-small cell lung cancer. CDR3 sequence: CASSYSPGGETHYF. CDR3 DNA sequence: TGTGCCAGCAGTTACTCTCCGGGGGGAGAGACCCATTACTTC.